This paragraph reports one T cell receptor (beta chain). Its target is not known. What was sequenced were expressed TCRB transcripts, since all of the isolated RNA had been reverse transcribed. Measured with immunoSEQ multiplex PCR; TCRdb has only the in-frame clones, and not every one. The sample lists some 700,000 clones, around 15% occurring once. The data are from a study of beta chain features in type 1 diabetes. Whole-study results and caveats: Among patients with Type 1 diabetes, TCRB CDR3s were moderately but significantly shorter in every one of the four CD4+ subsets.

Unmatched junction bases numbered 2, after V lost 0 bases and J lost 3 bases. Germline CDR1 reads GTSNPN; CDR2 reads SVGIG (reference sequence). The length of the CDR3 is 15 residues. Cell sorting via CD45RO/CCR7/CD25/CD127/CD95/CD27 was performed to obtain CD4+ naive, central memory, regulatory and stem cell-like memory cells. Sequenced: naive CD4+ T cells from blood. The clonotype originates from a man aged 18 to 30 with type 1 diabetes. The chain recombines TRBV30 with TRBJ2-1; 10 nucleotides match TRBD2. The CDR3 here is CAWSVGTSVYNEQFF. As DNA, the CDR3 is TGTGCCTGGAGTGTGGGGACTAGCGTCTACAATGAGCAGTTCTTC.